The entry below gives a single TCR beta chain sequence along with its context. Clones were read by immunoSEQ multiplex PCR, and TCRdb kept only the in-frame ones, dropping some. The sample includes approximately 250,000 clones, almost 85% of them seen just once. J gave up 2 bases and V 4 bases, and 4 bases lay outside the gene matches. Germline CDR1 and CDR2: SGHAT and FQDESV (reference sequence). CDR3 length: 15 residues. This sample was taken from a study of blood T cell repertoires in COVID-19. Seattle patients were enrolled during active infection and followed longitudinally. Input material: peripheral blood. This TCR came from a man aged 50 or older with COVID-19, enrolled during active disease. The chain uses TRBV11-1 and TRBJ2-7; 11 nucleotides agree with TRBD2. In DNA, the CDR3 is TGTGCCAGCAGCTCGGGACTAGCGGCTACCTACGAGCAGTACTTC. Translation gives CASSSGLAATYEQYF.